This TCR beta chain was identified in a study of cytomegalovirus exposure and HLA in healthy donors. The PCR contained 60 Vbeta and 13 Jbeta primers. This table comes from immunoSEQ multiplex PCR, and its TCRdb copy is limited to in-frame clones, with some not included. The table has more than 90,000 clones, about four fifths seen once. This clone was picked up a small number of times. This TCR was sampled from a human donor in good health. Sequencing was done on a sample of PBMCs.

Written as DNA, the CDR3 is TGTGCCATCAGTGAGTGGGAGATGAACACTGAAGCTTTCTTT. Its translation is CAISEWEMNTEAFF. The chain joins TRBV10-3 to TRBJ1-1; D ambiguous. Trimming left V 1 base short and J 0 bases short, with 6 bases between. Germline V lookup: CDR1 ENHRY, CDR2 SYGVKD. This CDR3 region has 14 residues.